This section outlines one TCR beta chain sequence together with its context. What it binds is unknown. Measured with immunoSEQ multiplex PCR; TCRdb has only the in-frame clones, and not every one. The profile covers around 88,000 clones, with roughly 87% appearing a single time and 17% taken by the ten largest. The CDR3 has 13 amino acids. The germline V gene has CDR1 LNHDA and CDR2 SQIVND (reference sequence). Trimming stripped 5 bases from V and 1 base from J, with 8 bases between. These data belong to a study of graft-versus-host responses after intestinal transplantation. The chain uses TRBV19 and TRBJ1-1; no reliable D call. The sequence came from a human donor who received an intestinal transplant. The sequenced sample was unstimulated CD8+ T cells sorted from spleen or lymph node cells, obtained before intestinal transplant. The CDR3 sequence: CASSARQNTEAFF. CDR3 nucleotides: TGTGCCAGTAGTGCTCGACAGAACACTGAAGCTTTCTTT.